The 13 T cell receptor beta chains listed next were all sequenced from one sample in a study of blood T cell repertoires in COVID-19 (dated by TCRdb to the early 2020s). The protocol used for the library was the immunoSEQ multiplex PCR assay. TCRdb mirrors the immuneACCESS table, restricted to in-frame sequences. Some clones are absent from its copies; in checked studies, under half trace to an unresolved V gene, and the reason for the others is unknown. This sample gives about 220,000 clones in total; 65% to 85% of them show up just once. About 13% of the sample is in the top ten clones. Sample: peripheral blood. These TCRs come from a human donor in a cohort sampled during active COVID-19.

In its sample, this clone was seen once. This rearrangement joins TRBV27 to TRBJ1-6; 8 bases match TRBD1. Germline lookup yields CDR1 MNHEY and CDR2 SMNVEV (reference sequence). The junction had 12 bases not matched to a gene; V was cut back by 6 bases and J by 8 bases. This CDR3 comprises 16 residues. The CDR3 nucleotides are TGTGCCAGCAGCCCTCGATGGACAGGGAAAGATTCACCCCTCCACTTT. It specifies CASSPRWTGKDSPLHF.

The sample holds a few counts of this clone. The rearrangement uses TRBV11-2 and TRBJ2-7; D is possibly TRBD1 (5 bases). Trimming cost V 1 base and J 3 bases, with 13 bases left between them. The CDR3 covers 15 residues. Germline assignment: CDR1 SGHAT and CDR2 FQNNGV. In DNA form, the CDR3 reads TGTGCCAGCAGCTTAGTACAGGTGGGAAACTACGAGCAGTACTTC. Protein product: CASSLVQVGNYEQYF.

The table lists this clone with a few counts. The chain uses TRBV3-1 (or the pseudogene TRBV3-2) and TRBJ2-7; 8 bases agree with TRBD1. Germline V gives CDR1 LGHDT, CDR2 YNNKEL (reference sequence). V was pared by 2 bases and J by 5 bases, with 8 bases of the junction left unmatched. The CDR3 loop spans 15 amino acids. The CDR3 coding sequence is TGTGCCAGCAGCCAACTTGGCAGGGGGCTCGACGAGCAGTACTTC. Translating it yields CASSQLGRGLDEQYF.

The chain joins TRBV27 to TRBJ2-7; D possibly corresponds to TRBD2 (6 bases). Germline loops: CDR1 MNHEY, CDR2 SMNVEV (reference sequence). The ends were cut back, 3 bases at V and 3 bases at J, with 12 bases in the middle. The CDR3 sequence is 14 residues long. This chain's CDR3 is CASSLSGAIYEQYF. The CDR3 DNA reads as TGTGCCAGCAGTTTGTCGGGAGCGATCTACGAGCAGTACTTC.

The V call is TRBV4-3, the J call TRBJ2-6, with no clear D. The CDR3 is 17 amino acids. V was pared by 0 bases and J by 4 bases, with 13 bases between. CDR1 and CDR2 (germline): LGHNA, YSLEER. CDR3 amino acids: CASSQDGWAAGANVLTF. The CDR3 DNA reads TGCGCCAGCAGCCAAGATGGGTGGGCAGCCGGGGCCAACGTCCTGACTTTC.

Comment on this clone: A junction boundary mismatches the germline segment, possibly from a read error. The chain employs TRBV14 and TRBJ2-7; 11 positions agree with TRBD1. CDR3 size: 15 residues. Germline V lookup: CDR1 SGHDN, CDR2 FVKESK. CDR3 DNA: TGTGCCAGCAGCCCAGCCGGGACAGGGGGAGCTCATCGAAACTTC. This sequence encodes CASSPAGTGGAHRNF.

This clone was seen more than once but under ten times. The chain employs TRBV28 and TRBJ2-5; weak D call: TRBD2 (6 bases). CDR3 length: 12 amino acids. Germline V lookup: CDR1 MDHEN, CDR2 SYDVKM. Trimming cost V 7 bases and J 5 bases, with 11 bases left between them. CDR3 DNA sequence: TGTGCCAGCAAACCCGGAGGGGAGACCCAGTACTTC. Its translation: CASKPGGETQYF.

The J gene is TRBJ1-6, the V gene TRBV19; maybe TRBD1 (6 bases). Germline assignment: CDR1 LNHDA and CDR2 SQIVND (reference sequence). V was pared by 2 bases and J by 10 bases, with 15 bases between. This CDR3 has 15 residues. CDR3: CASSIPTGMGSPLHF. As DNA, the CDR3 is TGTGCCAGTAGTATACCCACAGGGATGGGATCACCCCTCCACTTT.

This clone was found a few times. The chain employs TRBV5-1 and TRBJ2-2; D might be TRBD2 (5 bases). The CDR3 covers 15 residues. The germline V and J ends were trimmed by 4 bases and 2 bases, with 12 bases remaining between them. In germline, CDR1 is SGHRS, CDR2 YFSETQ. CDR3 in amino acids: CASSDQTKNTGELFF. In nucleotides, the CDR3 is TGCGCCAGCAGCGATCAGACTAAAAACACCGGGGAGCTGTTTTTT.

CDR3 in DNA: TGTGCCAGCATCCCGAGCGGGGGGAATCATGAAAAACTGTTTTTT. This translates into CASIPSGGNHEKLFF. The chain recombines TRBV7-9 with TRBJ1-4, with D tentatively TRBD1 (5 bases). The V end was cut by 7 bases, the J end by 6 bases, with 18 bases between. The CDR3 is made up of 15 amino acids. Looked up from germline, CDR1 is SEHNR and CDR2 is FQNEAQ (reference sequence).

This clone was observed once. The rearrangement links TRBV7-2 to TRBJ2-2; D is unclear. The CDR3 extends over 14 amino acids. V gave up 0 bases and J gave up 7 bases, with 9 bases separating them. The V gene's germline CDR1 is SGHTA and CDR2 FQGNSA. The CDR3 spells CASSLAAQSGELFF. The CDR3 nucleotides read TGTGCCAGCAGCTTAGCGGCCCAAAGCGGGGAGCTGTTTTTT.

This clone was recorded a few times. This rearrangement joins TRBV27 to TRBJ2-7; D is ambiguous. The CDR3 has 12 residues. With 6 bases removed from V and 3 bases from J, the gap between germline ends came to 9 bases. From germline, CDR1 is MNHEY and CDR2 SMNVEV (reference sequence). CDR3 sequence reads: CASRLTVYEQYF. DNA of the CDR3: TGTGCCAGCAGGCTCACGGTCTACGAGCAGTACTTC.

The chain carries TRBV5-1 and TRBJ2-5; 9 bases align to TRBD1. The germline V gene has CDR1 SGHRS and CDR2 YFSETQ. V shed 0 bases and J 5 bases; nucleotides not matched to a gene: 2. The CDR3 is made up of 14 amino acids. CDR3 residues: CASSLGGTGETQYF. CDR3 DNA sequence: TGCGCCAGCAGCTTGGGCGGGACAGGGGAGACCCAGTACTTC.